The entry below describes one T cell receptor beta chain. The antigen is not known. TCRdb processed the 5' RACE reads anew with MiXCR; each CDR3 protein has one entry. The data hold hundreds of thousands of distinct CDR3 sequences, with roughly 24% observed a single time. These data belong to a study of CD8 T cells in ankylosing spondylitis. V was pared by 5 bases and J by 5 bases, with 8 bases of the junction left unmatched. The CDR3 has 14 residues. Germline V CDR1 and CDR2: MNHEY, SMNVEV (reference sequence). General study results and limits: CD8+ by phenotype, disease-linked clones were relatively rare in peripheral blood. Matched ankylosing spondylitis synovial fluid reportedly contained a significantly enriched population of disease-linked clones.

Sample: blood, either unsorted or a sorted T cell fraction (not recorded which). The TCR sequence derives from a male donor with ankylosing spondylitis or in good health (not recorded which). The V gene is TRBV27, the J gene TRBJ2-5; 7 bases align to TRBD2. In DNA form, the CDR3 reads TGTGCCAGCAGTCGGGGGGAGCCACAGGAGACCCAGTACTTC. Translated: CASSRGEPQETQYF.